One and the same sample provided the 3 T cell receptor beta chains below, sequenced in a study of CD8 T cells in Susac syndrome. RNA totalling about 0.5 to 1 ug underwent reverse transcription with random hexamers. TCRdb passed the immunoSEQ multiplex PCR reads through MiXCR, listing each CDR3 protein once. The sample has 95,000 to 150,000 distinct CDR3 sequences; around 95% are singletons. Sequences were obtained from CD4+ T cells from PBMCs. The receptor set was obtained from a human donor in good health.

The chain uses TRBV7-2 and TRBJ1-5; D is unresolved. Germline assignment: CDR1 SGHTA and CDR2 FQGNSA. V was pared by 4 bases and J by 4 bases, with 14 bases between. The CDR3 is made up of 15 amino acids. The CDR3 DNA reads TGTGCCAGCAGCTCAGGACTTAAGTTTAATCAGCCCCAGCATTTT. It is translated as CASSSGLKFNQPQHF.

The J gene is TRBJ2-1, the V gene TRBV9, with TRBD2 matching 11 bases. Germline V gene lookup returns CDR1 SGDLS and CDR2 YYNGEE. V trimming: 3 bases; J trimming: 3 bases; junction bases outside the gene matches: 5. The CDR3 is 16 residues long. The CDR3, as DNA: TGTGCCAGCAGCGGGACCGGGACTAGCGGCTACAATGAGCAGTTCTTC. Its translation is CASSGTGTSGYNEQFF. Together with reference TRBV9 and TRBJ2-1, the CDR3 gives the full variable domain: DSGVTQTPKHLITATGQRVTLRCSPRSGDLSVYWYQQSLDQGLQFLIQYYNGEERAKGNILERFSAQQFPDLHSELNLSSLELGDSALYFCASSGTGTSGYNEQFFGPGTRLTVL.

The chain links TRBV5-1 to TRBJ2-3; tentatively, D is TRBD1 (5 bases). Germline lookup yields CDR1 SGHRS and CDR2 YFSETQ. The CDR3 contains 16 residues. V lost 0 bases to trimming and J lost 8 bases, with 19 bases between them. CDR3 nucleotides: TGCGCCAGCAGCTTGGTTTCTGGCCAGGGCGGCGGTACGCAGTATTTT. This gives the protein CASSLVSGQGGGTQYF.